The rows below give T cell receptor beta chains drawn from one sample of a study of regulatory T cells in long-lasting Graves disease. TCRdb re-analysed the multiplex PCR reads in MiXCR, keeping a single row per CDR3 protein. The sample consists of a few hundred thousand distinct CDR3 sequences, roughly a fifth of them appearing once. The sample consisted of peripheral blood mononuclear cells (PBMCs), taken when the disease was refractory, from a patient treated with antithyroid drugs. These TCRs come from a female donor with Graves disease. The CDR3 runs from the conserved cysteine through the conserved F or W. D genes are given only for firm matches. Only part of the rows carry a size: once, few, many, or a class if the clone is expanded.

D gene: -
clone size: few
J gene: TRBJ2-7
V gene: TRBV15
CDR3 protein: CAVGAAGTLYEQYF
CDR3 DNA: TGTGCCGTTGGAGCGGCAGGGACGCTCTACGAGCAGTACTTC

D gene: -
clone size: -
J gene: TRBJ1-2
V gene: TRBV30
CDR3 protein: CAWDRTRYYGYTF
CDR3 DNA: TGTGCCTGGGATCGAACCCGGTACTATGGCTACACCTTC

D gene: TRBD1
clone size: many
J gene: TRBJ2-7
V gene: TRBV29-1
CDR3 protein: CSVAGTGVYEQYF
CDR3 DNA: TGCAGCGTAGCCGGGACAGGGGTCTACGAGCAGTACTTC

D gene: -
clone size: -
J gene: TRBJ2-2
V gene: TRBV19
CDR3 protein: CASSVGESVGELFF
CDR3 DNA: TGTGCCAGTAGTGTGGGGGAGTCGGTCGGGGAGCTGTTTTTT

D gene: -
clone size: -
J gene: TRBJ2-1
V gene: TRBV5-6
CDR3 protein: CASSSLVGRTASYNEQFF
CDR3 DNA: TGTGCCAGCAGCTCCCTTGTGGGGCGGACAGCCTCCTACAATGAGCAGTTCTTC

D gene: -
clone size: -
J gene: TRBJ2-2
V gene: TRBV29-1
CDR3 protein: CSVPQADTNTGELFF
CDR3 DNA: TGCAGCGTTCCCCAGGCAGATACGAACACCGGGGAGCTGTTTTTT

D gene: -
clone size: -
J gene: TRBJ2-7
V gene: TRBV30
CDR3 protein: CAWNSAYEQYF
CDR3 DNA: TGTGCCTGGAACAGTGCCTACGAGCAGTACTTC

D gene: -
clone size: -
J gene: TRBJ1-1
V gene: TRBV18
CDR3 protein: CASSPPLAGHTEAFF
CDR3 DNA: TGTGCCAGCTCACCACCGTTGGCAGGGCACACTGAAGCTTTCTTT

D gene: -
clone size: few
J gene: TRBJ1-3
V gene: TRBV6-9
CDR3 protein: CASSYLQPGDGNTIYF
CDR3 DNA: TGTGCCAGCAGTTACCTCCAACCAGGAGACGGAAACACCATATATTTT

D gene: TRBD1
clone size: many
J gene: TRBJ2-7
V gene: TRBV28
CDR3 protein: CASSSTGTVSYEQYF
CDR3 DNA: TGTGCCAGCAGTTCAACCGGGACAGTCTCCTACGAGCAGTACTTC

D gene: TRBD1
clone size: -
J gene: TRBJ2-7
V gene: TRBV6-9
CDR3 protein: CASSYDRGNEQYF
CDR3 DNA: TGTGCCAGCAGTTACGACAGGGGAAACGAGCAGTACTTC

D gene: -
clone size: many
J gene: TRBJ2-7
V gene: TRBV20-1
CDR3 protein: CSASPETRYEQYF
CDR3 DNA: TGCAGTGCTAGTCCGGAGACACGCTACGAGCAGTACTTC

D gene: TRBD1
clone size: few
J gene: TRBJ2-7
V gene: TRBV7-9
CDR3 protein: CASSPMGGQGYEQYF
CDR3 DNA: TGTGCCAGCAGCCCAATGGGGGGACAGGGCTACGAGCAGTACTTC

D gene: TRBD1
clone size: -
J gene: TRBJ2-7
V gene: TRBV5-6
CDR3 protein: CASSAGQDLAYEQYF
CDR3 DNA: TGTGCCAGCAGCGCGGGACAGGATCTAGCTTACGAGCAGTACTTC

D gene: -
clone size: few
J gene: TRBJ2-5
V gene: TRBV19
CDR3 protein: CASSIGGSRSETQYF
CDR3 DNA: TGTGCCAGTAGTATAGGAGGGAGTCGGTCGGAGACCCAGTACTTC

D gene: TRBD1
clone size: few
J gene: TRBJ1-1
V gene: TRBV27
CDR3 protein: CASGQGVNTEAFF
CDR3 DNA: TGTGCCAGCGGACAGGGGGTGAACACTGAAGCTTTCTTT

D gene: TRBD1
clone size: -
J gene: TRBJ1-5
V gene: TRBV9
CDR3 protein: CASSASTGSNQPQHF
CDR3 DNA: TGTGCCAGCAGCGCTTCGACAGGGAGCAATCAGCCCCAGCATTTT

D gene: -
clone size: few
J gene: TRBJ1-6
V gene: TRBV2
CDR3 protein: CASNIPTGINSPLHF
CDR3 DNA: TGTGCCAGCAATATCCCCACAGGGATTAATTCACCCCTCCACTTT

D gene: TRBD1
clone size: many
J gene: TRBJ2-7
V gene: TRBV11-2
CDR3 protein: CASSNDRGFYEQYF
CDR3 DNA: TGTGCCAGCAGCAATGACAGGGGGTTCTACGAGCAGTACTTC

D gene: -
clone size: many
J gene: TRBJ2-5
V gene: TRBV7-6
CDR3 protein: CASSSARQETQYF
CDR3 DNA: TGTGCCAGCAGCTCCGCGCGGCAAGAGACCCAGTACTTC

D gene: TRBD1
clone size: few
J gene: TRBJ2-5
V gene: TRBV6-1
CDR3 protein: CASRTTGGETQYF
CDR3 DNA: TGTGCCAGCAGGACGACAGGGGGGGAGACCCAGTACTTC

D gene: -
clone size: few
J gene: TRBJ2-3
V gene: TRBV10-1
CDR3 protein: CASSANTGMVTDTQYF
CDR3 DNA: TGCGCCAGCAGTGCCAATACAGGGATGGTCACAGATACGCAGTATTTT

D gene: -
clone size: -
J gene: TRBJ2-5
V gene: TRBV4-1
CDR3 protein: CASSQRRREGETQYF
CDR3 DNA: TGCGCCAGCAGCCAGAGGCGAAGGGAAGGAGAGACCCAGTACTTC

D gene: -
clone size: many
J gene: TRBJ2-5
V gene: TRBV7-2
CDR3 protein: CASSLAMASAKTQYF
CDR3 DNA: TGTGCCAGCAGCTTAGCGATGGCTAGCGCTAAGACCCAGTACTTC

D gene: TRBD1
clone size: -
J gene: TRBJ1-6
V gene: TRBV13
CDR3 protein: CASSLRQGASLHF
CDR3 DNA: TGTGCCAGCAGCTTACGACAGGGAGCCTCCCTCCACTTT

D gene: -
clone size: many
J gene: TRBJ2-7
V gene: TRBV12-3/TRBV12-4
CDR3 protein: CASSSSDSLSHEQYF
CDR3 DNA: -

D gene: -
clone size: -
J gene: TRBJ1-2
V gene: TRBV4-1
CDR3 protein: CASSQGDGTSGYTF
CDR3 DNA: TGCGCCAGCAGCCAAGGTGACGGGACTTCTGGGTACACCTTC

D gene: -
clone size: many
J gene: TRBJ2-7
V gene: TRBV6-2/TRBV6-3
CDR3 protein: CASQHRESYEQYF
CDR3 DNA: TGTGCCAGCCAACACAGGGAGTCTTACGAGCAGTACTTC

D gene: TRBD2
clone size: -
J gene: TRBJ2-1
V gene: TRBV2
CDR3 protein: CASSRDPGLAGVDEQFF
CDR3 DNA: TGTGCCAGCAGTAGAGACCCGGGACTAGCGGGAGTGGATGAGCAGTTCTTC

D gene: TRBD2
clone size: many
J gene: TRBJ2-7
V gene: TRBV11-2
CDR3 protein: CASSLTSAAYEQYF
CDR3 DNA: TGTGCCAGCAGCTTAACTAGCGCGGCCTACGAGCAGTACTTC

D gene: -
clone size: -
J gene: TRBJ2-2
V gene: TRBV4-3
CDR3 protein: CASSQLRRGPETNTGELFF
CDR3 DNA: TGCGCCAGCAGCCAACTCCGTCGCGGGCCAGAAACGAACACCGGGGAGCTGTTTTTT

D gene: -
clone size: -
J gene: TRBJ2-7
V gene: TRBV7-2
CDR3 protein: CASSLRGSYYEQYF
CDR3 DNA: TGTGCCAGCAGCTTACGGGGGAGTTACTACGAGCAGTACTTC

D gene: TRBD2
clone size: many
J gene: TRBJ2-7
V gene: TRBV28
CDR3 protein: CASSTPGGGSYEQYF
CDR3 DNA: TGTGCCAGCAGTACCCCTGGCGGGGGATCCTACGAGCAGTACTTC

D gene: TRBD1
clone size: -
J gene: TRBJ1-5
V gene: TRBV20-1
CDR3 protein: CSARGTGTFQPQHF
CDR3 DNA: TGCAGTGCTAGAGGGACAGGCACGTTTCAGCCCCAGCATTTT

D gene: -
clone size: few
J gene: TRBJ1-1
V gene: TRBV28
CDR3 protein: CASSFIRAPEAFF
CDR3 DNA: TGTGCCAGCAGTTTCATAAGAGCCCCTGAAGCTTTCTTT

D gene: TRBD1
clone size: few
J gene: TRBJ1-1
V gene: TRBV20-1
CDR3 protein: CSAGQGPEAFF
CDR3 DNA: TGCAGTGCTGGACAGGGCCCTGAAGCTTTCTTT

D gene: -
clone size: many
J gene: TRBJ1-1
V gene: TRBV3-1
CDR3 protein: CASSQEGRRNTEAFF
CDR3 DNA: TGTGCCAGCAGCCAAGAGGGGCGGAGGAACACTGAAGCTTTCTTT

D gene: -
clone size: -
J gene: TRBJ2-5
V gene: TRBV20-1
CDR3 protein: CSARDLGGAVETQYF
CDR3 DNA: TGCAGTGCTAGAGATCTAGGAGGGGCCGTGGAGACCCAGTACTTC

D gene: TRBD1
clone size: few
J gene: TRBJ1-4
V gene: TRBV3-1
CDR3 protein: CASATTGDDEKLFF
CDR3 DNA: TGTGCCAGCGCAACAACAGGGGACGATGAAAAACTGTTTTTT

D gene: TRBD1
clone size: few
J gene: TRBJ1-2
V gene: TRBV3-1
CDR3 protein: CASSQTFRDRGLYGYTF
CDR3 DNA: TGTGCCAGCAGCCAAACGTTCCGGGACAGGGGGCTCTATGGCTACACCTTC

D gene: TRBD1
clone size: many
J gene: TRBJ2-7
V gene: TRBV11-2
CDR3 protein: CASGKPGQPYEQYF
CDR3 DNA: TGTGCCAGCGGAAAACCGGGACAGCCATACGAGCAGTACTTC

D gene: TRBD2
clone size: -
J gene: TRBJ2-1
V gene: TRBV20-1
CDR3 protein: CSATGLAGGLSSYNEQFF
CDR3 DNA: TGCAGTGCTACCGGACTAGCGGGAGGGTTGAGCTCCTACAATGAGCAGTTCTTC

D gene: -
clone size: many
J gene: TRBJ1-5
V gene: TRBV29-1
CDR3 protein: CSVGDGNQPQHF
CDR3 DNA: TGCAGCGTTGGGGACGGCAATCAGCCCCAGCATTTT

D gene: -
clone size: many
J gene: TRBJ1-4
V gene: TRBV7-9
CDR3 protein: CASSSYRDGDEKLFF
CDR3 DNA: TGTGCCAGCAGCTCCTACCGGGACGGCGATGAAAAACTGTTTTTT

D gene: -
clone size: few
J gene: TRBJ1-3
V gene: TRBV27
CDR3 protein: CASGSVGTGNTIYF
CDR3 DNA: TGTGCCAGCGGTTCGGTCGGGACTGGAAACACCATATATTTT

D gene: TRBD1
clone size: -
J gene: TRBJ1-2
V gene: TRBV6-1
CDR3 protein: CASSQPDRAVNYGYTF
CDR3 DNA: TGTGCCAGCAGTCAGCCCGACAGGGCAGTGAACTATGGCTACACCTTC

D gene: -
clone size: few
J gene: TRBJ2-1
V gene: TRBV7-9
CDR3 protein: CASSLALQGNEQFF
CDR3 DNA: TGTGCCAGCAGCTTAGCCCTTCAGGGGAATGAGCAGTTCTTC

D gene: -
clone size: many
J gene: TRBJ2-4
V gene: TRBV28
CDR3 protein: CASSFPATPFQYF
CDR3 DNA: TGTGCCAGCAGTTTTCCCGCTACACCATTTCAGTACTTC

D gene: -
clone size: -
J gene: TRBJ2-2
V gene: TRBV20-1
CDR3 protein: CSAPGGSGELFF
CDR3 DNA: TGCAGTGCGCCAGGGGGGTCCGGGGAGCTGTTTTTT

D gene: -
clone size: -
J gene: TRBJ2-3
V gene: TRBV28
CDR3 protein: CASSPYLDTQYF
CDR3 DNA: TGTGCCAGCAGCCCTTATCTAGATACGCAGTATTTT

D gene: -
clone size: many
J gene: TRBJ2-5
V gene: TRBV7-9
CDR3 protein: CASRIVGRETQYF
CDR3 DNA: TGTGCCAGCAGGATAGTGGGGCGAGAGACCCAGTACTTC

D gene: -
clone size: many
J gene: TRBJ1-6
V gene: TRBV20-1
CDR3 protein: CSALGQSNSPLHF
CDR3 DNA: TGCAGTGCCTTAGGCCAGTCTAATTCACCCCTCCACTTT

D gene: -
clone size: many
J gene: TRBJ2-6
V gene: TRBV19
CDR3 protein: CASTTYGANVLTF
CDR3 DNA: TGTGCCAGTACCACATATGGGGCCAACGTCCTGACTTTC

D gene: TRBD1
clone size: many
J gene: TRBJ2-5
V gene: TRBV20-1
CDR3 protein: CRAEQDRVGETQYF
CDR3 DNA: TGCAGAGCCGAGCAGGACAGGGTGGGGGAGACCCAGTACTTC

D gene: -
clone size: many
J gene: TRBJ1-1
V gene: TRBV7-2
CDR3 protein: CASSAMTGTTEAFF
CDR3 DNA: TGTGCCAGCAGCGCTATGACAGGAACCACTGAAGCTTTCTTT

D gene: -
clone size: -
J gene: TRBJ2-1
V gene: TRBV12-3/TRBV12-4
CDR3 protein: CASSSPEGLPYNEQFF
CDR3 DNA: TGTGCCAGCAGTTCCCCTGAGGGACTTCCCTACAATGAGCAGTTCTTC

D gene: TRBD2
clone size: -
J gene: TRBJ2-1
V gene: TRBV9
CDR3 protein: CASSVGGLAGDEQFF
CDR3 DNA: TGTGCCAGCAGCGTAGGGGGACTAGCGGGAGATGAGCAGTTCTTC